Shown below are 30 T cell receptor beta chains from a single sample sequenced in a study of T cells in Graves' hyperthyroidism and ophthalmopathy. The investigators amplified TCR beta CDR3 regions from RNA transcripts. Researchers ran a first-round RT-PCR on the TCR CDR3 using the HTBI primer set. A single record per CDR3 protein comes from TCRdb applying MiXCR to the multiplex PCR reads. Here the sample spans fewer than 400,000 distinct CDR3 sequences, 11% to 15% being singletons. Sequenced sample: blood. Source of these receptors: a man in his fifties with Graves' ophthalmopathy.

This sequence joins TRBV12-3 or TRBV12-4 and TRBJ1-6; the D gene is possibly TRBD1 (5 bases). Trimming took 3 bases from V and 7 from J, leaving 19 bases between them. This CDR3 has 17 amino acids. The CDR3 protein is CASSFRGRGLTNSPLHF. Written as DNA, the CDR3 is TGTGCCAGCAGTTTTCGGGGTCGGGGACTGACAAATTCACCCCTCCACTTT.

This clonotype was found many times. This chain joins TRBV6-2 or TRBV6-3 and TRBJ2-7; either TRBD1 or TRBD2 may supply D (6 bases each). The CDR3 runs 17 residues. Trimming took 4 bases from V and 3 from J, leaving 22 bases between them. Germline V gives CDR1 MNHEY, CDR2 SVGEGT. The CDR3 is CASSSYSTGTLDYEQYF. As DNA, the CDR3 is TGTGCCAGCAGTTCCTACTCTACAGGGACTTTGGACTACGAGCAGTACTTC.

The CDR3 bases are TGTGCCAGCAGCGTAGTAGGTAGGGATACGCAGTATTTT. The encoded protein is CASSVVGRDTQYF. This chain joins TRBV3-1 and TRBJ2-3; the D is unclear. CDR1 is LGHDT and CDR2 is YNNKEL in the germline V gene (reference sequence). The V end lost 5 bases, the J end lost 6 bases, and 12 bases lay between the germline ends. CDR3 length: 13 amino acids.

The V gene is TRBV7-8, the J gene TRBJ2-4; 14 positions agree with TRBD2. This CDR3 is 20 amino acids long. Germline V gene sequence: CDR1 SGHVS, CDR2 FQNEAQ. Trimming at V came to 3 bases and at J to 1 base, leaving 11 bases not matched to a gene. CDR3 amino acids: CASSLAPGLAGEEAKNIQYF. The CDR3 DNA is TGTGCCAGCAGCTTGGCCCCGGGACTAGCGGGAGAGGAGGCCAAAAACATTCAGTACTTC.

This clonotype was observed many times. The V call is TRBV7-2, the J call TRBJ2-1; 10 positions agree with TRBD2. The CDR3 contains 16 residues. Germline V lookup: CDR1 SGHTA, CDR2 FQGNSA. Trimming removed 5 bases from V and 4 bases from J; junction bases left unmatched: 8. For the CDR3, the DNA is TGTGCCAGCAGCGCCAATCTAGCGGGGGTTTACAATGAGCAGTTCTTC. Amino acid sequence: CASSANLAGVYNEQFF.

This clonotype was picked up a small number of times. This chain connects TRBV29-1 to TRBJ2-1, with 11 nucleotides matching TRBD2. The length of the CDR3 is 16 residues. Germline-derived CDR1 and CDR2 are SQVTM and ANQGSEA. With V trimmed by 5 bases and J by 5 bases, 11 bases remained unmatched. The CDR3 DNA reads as TGCAGCGTTACCCGTCTTAGCGGGAGGGCCAACAATGAGCAGTTCTTC. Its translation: CSVTRLSGRANNEQFF.

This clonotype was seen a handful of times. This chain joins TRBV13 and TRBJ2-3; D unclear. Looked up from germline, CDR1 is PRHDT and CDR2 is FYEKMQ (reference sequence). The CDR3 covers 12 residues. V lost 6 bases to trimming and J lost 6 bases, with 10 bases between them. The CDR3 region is CASSRTPDTQYF. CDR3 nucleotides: TGTGCCAGCAGTCGGACGCCGGATACGCAGTATTTT.

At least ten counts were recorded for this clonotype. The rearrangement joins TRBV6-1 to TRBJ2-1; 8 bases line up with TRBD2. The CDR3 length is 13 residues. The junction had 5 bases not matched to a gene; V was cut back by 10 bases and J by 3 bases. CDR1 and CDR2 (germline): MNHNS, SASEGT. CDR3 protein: CATSGTSYNEQFF. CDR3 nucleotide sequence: TGTGCCACCTCCGGGACTAGCTACAATGAGCAGTTCTTC.

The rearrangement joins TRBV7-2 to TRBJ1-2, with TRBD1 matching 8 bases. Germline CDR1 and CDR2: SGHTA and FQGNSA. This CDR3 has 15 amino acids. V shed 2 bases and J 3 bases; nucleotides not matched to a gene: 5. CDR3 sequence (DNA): TGTGCCAGCAGCTTACGGACAGGGCCGGACTATGGCTACACCTTC. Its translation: CASSLRTGPDYGYTF.

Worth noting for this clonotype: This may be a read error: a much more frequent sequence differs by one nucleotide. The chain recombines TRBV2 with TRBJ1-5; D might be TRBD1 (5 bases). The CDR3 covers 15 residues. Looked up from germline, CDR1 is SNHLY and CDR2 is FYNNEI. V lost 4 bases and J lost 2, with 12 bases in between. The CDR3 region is CASSVEGPGNQPQHF. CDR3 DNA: TGTGCCAGCAGTGTTGAGGGGCCAGGCAATCAGCCCCAGCATTTT. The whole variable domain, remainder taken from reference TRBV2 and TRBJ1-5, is EPEVTQTPSHQVTQMGQEVILRCVPISNHLYFYWYRQILGQKVEFLVSFYNNEISEKSEIFDDQFSVERPDGSNFTLKIRSTKLEDSAMYFCASSVEGPGNQPQHFGDGTRLSIL.

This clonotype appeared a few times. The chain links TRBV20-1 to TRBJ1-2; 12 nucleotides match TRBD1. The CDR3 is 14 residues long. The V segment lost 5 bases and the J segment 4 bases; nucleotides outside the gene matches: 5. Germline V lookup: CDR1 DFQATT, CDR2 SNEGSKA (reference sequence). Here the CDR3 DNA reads TGCAGTGCTCCCGGGACAGGGGGCGCCTATGGCTACACCTTC. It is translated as CSAPGTGGAYGYTF.

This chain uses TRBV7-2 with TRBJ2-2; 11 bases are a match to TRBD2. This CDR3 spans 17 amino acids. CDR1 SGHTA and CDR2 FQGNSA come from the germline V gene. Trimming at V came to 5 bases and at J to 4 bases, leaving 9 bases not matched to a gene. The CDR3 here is CASSQGLAAMSTGELFF. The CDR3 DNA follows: TGTGCCAGCAGCCAGGGACTAGCGGCAATGAGCACCGGGGAGCTGTTTTTT.

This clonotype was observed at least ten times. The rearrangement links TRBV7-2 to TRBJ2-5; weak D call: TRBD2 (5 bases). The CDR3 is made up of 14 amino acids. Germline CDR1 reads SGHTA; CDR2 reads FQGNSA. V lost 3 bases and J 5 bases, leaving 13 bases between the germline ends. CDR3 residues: CASSFSAGGETQYF. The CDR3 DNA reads TGTGCCAGCAGCTTCTCCGCGGGCGGGGAGACCCAGTACTTC.

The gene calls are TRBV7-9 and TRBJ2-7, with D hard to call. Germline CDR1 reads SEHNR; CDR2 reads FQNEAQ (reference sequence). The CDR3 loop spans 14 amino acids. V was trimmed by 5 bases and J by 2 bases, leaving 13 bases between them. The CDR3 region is CASSVDLIAYEQYF. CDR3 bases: TGTGCCAGCAGCGTCGACCTCATAGCCTACGAGCAGTACTTC.

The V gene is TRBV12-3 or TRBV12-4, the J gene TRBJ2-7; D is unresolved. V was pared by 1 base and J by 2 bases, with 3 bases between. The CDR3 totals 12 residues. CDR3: CASSLDTYEQYF. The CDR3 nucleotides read TGTGCCAGCAGTTTAGATACCTACGAGCAGTACTTC.

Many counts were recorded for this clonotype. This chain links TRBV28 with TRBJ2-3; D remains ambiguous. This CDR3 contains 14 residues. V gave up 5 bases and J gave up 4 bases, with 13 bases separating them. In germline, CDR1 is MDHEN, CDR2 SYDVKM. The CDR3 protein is CASSTPPSPDTQYF. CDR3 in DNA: TGTGCCAGCAGTACCCCTCCAAGCCCAGATACGCAGTATTTT.

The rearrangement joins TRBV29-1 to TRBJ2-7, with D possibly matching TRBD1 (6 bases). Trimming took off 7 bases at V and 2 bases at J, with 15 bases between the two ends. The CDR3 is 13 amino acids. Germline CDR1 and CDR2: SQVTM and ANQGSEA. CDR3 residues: CSAHSGTTYEQYF. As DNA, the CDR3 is TGCAGCGCCCATTCCGGGACAACCTACGAGCAGTACTTC.

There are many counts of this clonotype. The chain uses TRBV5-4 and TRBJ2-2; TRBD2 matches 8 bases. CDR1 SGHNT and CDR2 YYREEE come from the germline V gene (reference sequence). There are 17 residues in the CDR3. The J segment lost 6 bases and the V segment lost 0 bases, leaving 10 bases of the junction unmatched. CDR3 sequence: CASSLAGRASAAGELFF. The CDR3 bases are TGTGCCAGCAGCTTGGCCGGGAGGGCTAGCGCCGCCGGGGAGCTGTTTTTT. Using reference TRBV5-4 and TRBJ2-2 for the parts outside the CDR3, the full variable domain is ETGVTQSPTHLIKTRGQQVTLRCSSQSGHNTVSWYQQALGQGPQFIFQYYREEENGRGNFPPRFSGLQFPNYSSELNVNALELDDSALYLCASSLAGRASAAGELFFGEGSRLTVL.

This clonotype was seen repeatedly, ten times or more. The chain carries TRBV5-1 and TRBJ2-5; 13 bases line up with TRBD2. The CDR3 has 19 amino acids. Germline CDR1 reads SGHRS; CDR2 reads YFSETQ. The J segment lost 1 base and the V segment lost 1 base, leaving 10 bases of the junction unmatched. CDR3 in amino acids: CASSLPTSGRARGQETQYF. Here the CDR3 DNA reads TGCGCCAGCAGCTTGCCTACTAGCGGGAGGGCCCGTGGCCAAGAGACCCAGTACTTC.

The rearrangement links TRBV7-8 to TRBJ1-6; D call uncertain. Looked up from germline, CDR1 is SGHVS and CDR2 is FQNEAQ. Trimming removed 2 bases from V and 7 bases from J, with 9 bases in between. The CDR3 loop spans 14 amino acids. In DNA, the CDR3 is TGTGCCAGCAGCTTAAGCGGTCCGAATTCACCCCTCCACTTT. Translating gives CASSLSGPNSPLHF.

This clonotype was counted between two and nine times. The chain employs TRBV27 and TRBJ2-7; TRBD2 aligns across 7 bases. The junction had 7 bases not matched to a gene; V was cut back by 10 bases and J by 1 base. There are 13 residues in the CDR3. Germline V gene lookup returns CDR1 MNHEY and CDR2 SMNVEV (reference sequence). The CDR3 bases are TGTGCCACCCGTCTAGCGGCTTCCTACGAGCAGTACTTC. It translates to CATRLAASYEQYF.

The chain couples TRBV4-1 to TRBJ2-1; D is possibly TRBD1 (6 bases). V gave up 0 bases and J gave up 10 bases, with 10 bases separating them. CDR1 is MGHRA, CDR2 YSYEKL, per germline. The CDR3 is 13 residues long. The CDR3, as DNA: TGCGCCAGCAGCCAAGAGAGGCAGGGGGAGCAGTTCTTC. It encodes CASSQERQGEQFF.

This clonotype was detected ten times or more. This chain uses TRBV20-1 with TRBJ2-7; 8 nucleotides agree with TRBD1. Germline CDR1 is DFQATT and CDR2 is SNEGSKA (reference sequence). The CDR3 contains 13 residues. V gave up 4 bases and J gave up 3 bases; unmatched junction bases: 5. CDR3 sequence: CSATDRVDYEQYF. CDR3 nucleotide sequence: TGCAGTGCTACGGACAGGGTAGACTACGAGCAGTACTTC.

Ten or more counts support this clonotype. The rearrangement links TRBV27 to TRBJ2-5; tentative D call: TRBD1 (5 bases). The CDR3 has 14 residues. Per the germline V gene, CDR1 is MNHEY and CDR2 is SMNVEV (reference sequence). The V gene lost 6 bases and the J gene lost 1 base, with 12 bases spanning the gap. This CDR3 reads CASSYLGAQETQYF. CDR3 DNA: TGTGCCAGCAGCTATCTTGGGGCCCAAGAGACCCAGTACTTC.

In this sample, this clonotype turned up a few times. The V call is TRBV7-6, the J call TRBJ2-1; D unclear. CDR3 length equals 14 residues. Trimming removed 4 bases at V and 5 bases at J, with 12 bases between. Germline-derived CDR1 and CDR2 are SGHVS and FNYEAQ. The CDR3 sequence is CASSWVLNNNEQFF. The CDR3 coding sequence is TGTGCCAGCAGCTGGGTACTAAACAACAATGAGCAGTTCTTC.

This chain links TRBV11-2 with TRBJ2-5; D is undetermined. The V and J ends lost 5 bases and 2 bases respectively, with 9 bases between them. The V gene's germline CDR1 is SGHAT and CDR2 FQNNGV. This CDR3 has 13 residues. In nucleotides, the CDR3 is TGTGCCAGCAGCCACCCGGAGCAAGAGACCCAGTACTTC. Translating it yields CASSHPEQETQYF.

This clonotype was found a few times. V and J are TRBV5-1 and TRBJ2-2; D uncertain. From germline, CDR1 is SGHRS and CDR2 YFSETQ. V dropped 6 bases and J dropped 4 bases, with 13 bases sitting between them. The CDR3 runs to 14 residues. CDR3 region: CASKSEARTGELFF. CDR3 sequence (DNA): TGCGCCAGCAAGAGCGAGGCCCGCACCGGGGAGCTGTTTTTT.

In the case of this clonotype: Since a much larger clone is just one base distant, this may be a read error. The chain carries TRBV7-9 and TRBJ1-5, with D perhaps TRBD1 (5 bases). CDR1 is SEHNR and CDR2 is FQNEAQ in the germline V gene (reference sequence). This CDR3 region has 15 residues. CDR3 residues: CASSPGTLDRQLQHF. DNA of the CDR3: TGTGCCAGCAGCCCAGGGACGTTGGATCGGCAGCTCCAGCATTTT.

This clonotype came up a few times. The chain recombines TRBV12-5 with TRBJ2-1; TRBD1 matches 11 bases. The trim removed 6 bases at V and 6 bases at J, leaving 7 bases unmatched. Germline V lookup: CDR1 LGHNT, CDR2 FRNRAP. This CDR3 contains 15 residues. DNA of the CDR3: TGTGCTAGTGGGGGACGGGGGACAGGGGGCAATGAGCAGTTCTTC. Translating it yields CASGGRGTGGNEQFF.

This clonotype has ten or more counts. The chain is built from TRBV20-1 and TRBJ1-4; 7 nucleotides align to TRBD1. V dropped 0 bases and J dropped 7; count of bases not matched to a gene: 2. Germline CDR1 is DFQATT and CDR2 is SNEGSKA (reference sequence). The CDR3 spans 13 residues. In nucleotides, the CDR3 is TGCAGTGCTAGAGAGGGACAGATTGAAAAACTGTTTTTT. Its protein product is CSAREGQIEKLFF.